Listed here are 32 T cell receptor beta chains from one sample, sequenced in a study of radiotherapy plus CTLA-4 blockade in lung cancer. Measured with immunoSEQ multiplex PCR; TCRdb has only the in-frame clones, and not every one. The sample records 75,000 to 100,000 clones, around nine tenths being singletons. Material: peripheral blood, obtained from a patient treated with radiotherapy plus ipilimumab. These receptor sequences come from a human donor with non-small cell lung cancer that progressed on radiotherapy plus ipilimumab.

This chain uses TRBV6-5 with TRBJ2-7; TRBD2 is a possible D gene (5 bases). Germline V gene sequence: CDR1 MNHEY, CDR2 SVGAGI. Trimming stripped 6 bases from V and 6 bases from J, with 12 bases between. The CDR3 loop spans 12 amino acids. This CDR3 reads CASSFSAGEQYF. CDR3 nucleotide sequence: TGTGCCAGCAGCTTTAGCGCAGGCGAGCAGTACTTC.

The chain carries TRBV19 and TRBJ2-1, with 8 nucleotides matching TRBD2. The V gene's germline CDR1 is LNHDA and CDR2 SQIVND (reference sequence). There are 14 residues in the CDR3. V was pared by 6 bases and J by 9 bases, with 10 bases of the junction left unmatched. In nucleotides, the CDR3 is TGTGCCAGTAGGCCCGGACTAGCACTTGGTGAGCAGTTCTTC. It specifies CASRPGLALGEQFF. The entire variable domain, with the rest obtained from reference TRBV19 and TRBJ2-1, is as follows: DGGITQSPKYLFRKEGQNVTLSCEQNLNHDAMYWYRQDPGQGLRLIYYSQIVNDFQKGDIAEGYSVSREKKESFPLTVTSAQKNPTAFYLCASRPGLALGEQFFGPGTRLTVL.

This sequence joins TRBV6-6 and TRBJ2-2; 11 positions agree with TRBD2. V dropped 6 bases and J dropped 5; count of bases not matched to a gene: 2. Germline CDR1 MNHNY, CDR2 SVGAGI (reference sequence). CDR3 length equals 14 residues. The CDR3 region is CASRTSGETGELFF. The CDR3 DNA sequence: TGTGCCAGCAGGACTAGCGGGGAGACCGGGGAGCTGTTTTTT.

The genes are TRBV9 and TRBJ2-7; a weak D match, TRBD1 (7 bases). The CDR3 spans 18 residues. Germline CDR1 reads SGDLS; CDR2 reads YYNGEE. With 9 bases removed from V and 0 bases from J, the gap between germline ends came to 28 bases. CDR3 residues: CANPPRGRGRVSSYEQYF. CDR3 bases: TGTGCCAACCCCCCGCGGGGCAGGGGGAGAGTCTCCTCCTACGAGCAGTACTTC.

This chain uses TRBV27 with TRBJ2-2; tentative D call: TRBD2 (5 bases). Germline lookup yields CDR1 MNHEY and CDR2 SMNVEV (reference sequence). This CDR3 region has 14 residues. The V gene lost 7 bases and the J gene lost 3 bases, with 12 bases spanning the gap. CDR3 residues: CASMAAGYTGELFF. CDR3 in DNA: TGTGCCAGCATGGCGGCGGGTTACACCGGGGAGCTGTTTTTT.

V gene TRBV4-1 combines with J gene TRBJ1-5; 7 bases fit TRBD1. Germline V lookup: CDR1 MGHRA, CDR2 YSYEKL. V lost 6 bases, J lost 1 base, and 12 bases stayed unmatched. The CDR3 is made up of 17 amino acids. The CDR3 coding sequence is TGCGCCAGCAGTGTAGGGGGCGTTTTTGGGAGCAATCAGCCCCAGCATTTT. It specifies CASSVGGVFGSNQPQHF.

DNA for the CDR3: TGTGCCAGCAGCCCCCGCAGGGCAAGGGACCCGAACACCGGGGAGCTGTTTTTT. Translation: CASSPRRARDPNTGELFF. The chain carries TRBV21-1 and TRBJ2-2. TRBV21-1 is a listed pseudogene. This CDR3 spans 18 amino acids.

This clone appeared a few times. The chain is built from TRBV9 and TRBJ2-7, with 9 bases that match TRBD1. The CDR3 runs to 14 residues. Germline values: CDR1 SGDLS, CDR2 YYNGEE. With 4 bases clipped from V and 6 bases from J, the junction kept 8 bases outside the gene matches. CDR3 sequence reads: CASSRQGESAEQYF. The CDR3 bases are TGTGCCAGCAGCAGACAGGGGGAGTCTGCCGAGCAGTACTTC.

The V gene is TRBV7-9, the J gene TRBJ1-1; no reliable D call. CDR3 size: 12 residues. V was pared by 7 bases and J by 3 bases, with 9 bases between. Germline CDR1 SEHNR, CDR2 FQNEAQ (reference sequence). The CDR3 DNA is TGTGCCAGCACGGCGAGGGACACTGAAGCTTTCTTT. Encoded protein: CASTARDTEAFF. Filled out from reference TRBV7-9 and TRBJ1-1, the complete variable domain reads DTGVSQNPRHKITKRGQNVTFRCDPISEHNRLYWYRQTLGQGPEFLTYFQNEAQLEKSRLLSDRFSAERPKGSFSTLEIQRTEQGDSAMYLCASTARDTEAFFGQGTRLTVV.

This clone was observed a single time. This chain uses TRBV18 with TRBJ2-1, with 8 bases that match TRBD2. The CDR3 extends over 16 amino acids. The germline V gene encodes CDR1 KGHSH and CDR2 LQKENI. With 0 bases clipped from V and 7 bases from J, the junction kept 8 bases outside the gene matches. The CDR3 here is CASSPPILAAGNEQFF. Written as DNA, the CDR3 is TGTGCCAGCTCACCACCGATACTAGCGGCCGGTAATGAGCAGTTCTTC.

The gene calls are TRBV29-1 and TRBJ2-7; 12 nucleotides agree with TRBD1. There are 12 residues in the CDR3. Unmatched junction bases numbered 5, after V lost 7 bases and J lost 7 bases. Germline loops: CDR1 SQVTM, CDR2 ANQGSEA. The CDR3 DNA reads as TGCAGCGGCCGGGACAGGGGGCTTGAGCAGTACTTC. This translates into CSGRDRGLEQYF.

The chain carries TRBV27 and TRBJ1-5; D is undetermined. V gave up 0 bases and J gave up 2 bases, with 20 bases separating them. CDR1 MNHEY and CDR2 SMNVEV come from the germline V gene (reference sequence). The length of the CDR3 is 19 residues. The CDR3 region has the DNA TGTGCCAGCAGTTTATCCCGGACCCCCCGGGAAGGAGGCAATCAGCCCCAGCATTTT. As protein: CASSLSRTPREGGNQPQHF.

The rearrangement uses TRBV9 and TRBJ2-2; D not resolved. The CDR3 runs to 12 residues. Trimming removed 2 bases from V and 8 bases from J, with 7 bases in between. Germline CDR1 is SGDLS and CDR2 is YYNGEE. CDR3 protein: CASSVVWGELFF. CDR3 bases: TGTGCCAGCAGCGTTGTATGGGGGGAGCTGTTTTTT.

This clone occurred once. The CDR3 loop reads CASSLVAGGTYEQYF. CDR3 in DNA: TGCGCCAGCAGCTTGGTGGCAGGGGGGACCTACGAGCAGTACTTC. The rearrangement uses TRBV5-1 and TRBJ2-7; tentative D call: TRBD1 (7 bases). V lost 0 bases, J lost 2 bases, and 12 bases lay in between. Germline V gene lookup returns CDR1 SGHRS and CDR2 YFSETQ. There are 15 residues in the CDR3. The whole variable domain, remainder taken from reference TRBV5-1 and TRBJ2-7, is KAGVTQTPRYLIKTRGQQVTLSCSPISGHRSVSWYQQTPGQGLQFLFEYFSETQRNKGNFPGRFSGRQFSNSRSEMNVSTLELGDSALYLCASSLVAGGTYEQYFGPGTRLTVT.

This chain uses TRBV5-1 with TRBJ1-1, with D maybe TRBD1 (5 bases). The germline V and J ends were trimmed by 0 bases and 4 bases, with 7 bases remaining between them. The CDR3 loop spans 13 amino acids. Germline V gene lookup returns CDR1 SGHRS and CDR2 YFSETQ. CDR3 sequence reads: CASSLVGPTEAFF. In DNA form, the CDR3 reads TGCGCCAGCAGCTTGGTGGGACCCACTGAAGCTTTCTTT.

This clone was detected only once. The chain couples TRBV6-6 to TRBJ1-2; D remains ambiguous. V gave up 6 bases and J gave up 4 bases, with 12 bases separating them. The CDR3 contains 13 residues. The germline V gene encodes CDR1 MNHNY and CDR2 SVGAGI (reference sequence). The DNA of the CDR3 is TGTGCCAGCAGACCTGGCCAAGCCTATGGCTACACCTTC. It translates to CASRPGQAYGYTF.

The sample holds one count of this clone. This chain uses TRBV5-1 with TRBJ2-7; D might be TRBD2 (6 bases). CDR3 size: 15 residues. Germline V gene data show CDR1 as SGHRS and CDR2 as YFSETQ. V gave up 4 bases and J gave up 2 bases, with 16 bases separating them. DNA for the CDR3: TGCGCCAGCAGCGGAAGTTGGGCGGGAACCTACGAGCAGTACTTC. This codes for CASSGSWAGTYEQYF.

The CDR3 DNA is TGTGCCAGCAGCCTCACAGGGGGTAGGCAGCAGTACTTC. Translating gives CASSLTGGRQQYF. The rearrangement uses TRBV5-4 and TRBJ2-7; TRBD1 matches at 8 bases. Germline lookup yields CDR1 SGHNT and CDR2 YYREEE (reference sequence). V shed 4 bases, J shed 8 bases, and the junction held 8 bases outside the gene matches. The CDR3 extends over 13 amino acids.

This sequence joins TRBV30 and TRBJ2-7; D is perhaps TRBD2 (5 bases). V was pared by 5 bases and J by 3 bases, with 14 bases between. The CDR3 has 13 amino acids. Germline-derived CDR1 and CDR2 are GTSNPN and SVGIG (reference sequence). The CDR3 here is CAWVGVGRYEQYF. As DNA, the CDR3 is TGTGCCTGGGTCGGGGTAGGCCGCTACGAGCAGTACTTC.

The chain has TRBV7-3 and TRBJ1-1; a possible D gene is TRBD1 (5 bases). This CDR3 is built from 15 residues. In germline, CDR1 is SGHTA, CDR2 FQGTGA. V was shortened by 0 bases and J by 1 base, with 9 bases between the two germline ends. Here the CDR3 reads CASSLTGRENTEAFF. CDR3 DNA sequence: TGTGCCAGCAGCTTAACGGGGCGGGAGAACACTGAAGCTTTCTTT.

The CDR3 here is CASSLVTSGRSEQYF. Written as DNA, the CDR3 is TGTGCCAGCAGCTTGGTTACTAGCGGGAGAAGCGAGCAGTACTTC. The rearrangement uses TRBV5-4 and TRBJ2-7; 11 nucleotides match TRBD2. CDR1 and CDR2 (germline): SGHNT, YYREEE (reference sequence). Trimming removed 0 bases from V and 6 bases from J; junction bases left unmatched: 5. The CDR3 consists of 15 residues.

The rearrangement uses TRBV6-5 and TRBJ2-5; D is perhaps TRBD1 (6 bases). The CDR3 is made up of 14 amino acids. V shed 5 bases and J shed 9 bases, with 19 bases lying between them. Germline V gene lookup returns CDR1 MNHEY and CDR2 SVGAGI. CDR3 region: CASSELGRGGSQYF. CDR3 DNA: TGTGCCAGCAGTGAACTGGGACGTGGGGGCTCCCAGTACTTC.

The sample holds a few counts of this clone. CDR3 bases: TGTGCCATCAGTGCTAGCGGCGGACAAGAGACCCAGTACTTC. This translates into CAISASGGQETQYF. The V gene is TRBV10-3, the J gene TRBJ2-5, with 7 bases aligning to TRBD2. The germline V gene has CDR1 ENHRY and CDR2 SYGVKD. V shed 4 bases, J shed 2 bases, and the junction held 4 bases outside the gene matches. The CDR3 has 14 amino acids.

Only a few counts were recorded for this clone. The rearrangement uses TRBV6-6 and TRBJ2-7; TRBD1 matches 9 bases. J gave up 5 bases and V 6 bases, and 11 bases lay outside the gene matches. Germline-derived CDR1 and CDR2 are MNHNY and SVGAGI (reference sequence). The CDR3 totals 15 residues. CDR3 DNA sequence: TGTGCCAGCAGAGCCCCCGGGACAGGGATCGACGAGCAGTACTTC. The encoded protein is CASRAPGTGIDEQYF.

The chain has TRBV6-6 and TRBJ1-1; D possibly corresponds to TRBD1 (5 bases). CDR1 and CDR2 (germline): MNHNY, SVGAGI (reference sequence). Trimming took 1 base from V and 6 from J, leaving 12 bases between them. This CDR3 comprises 14 residues. The CDR3: CASSYWAGYAEAFF. CDR3 nucleotides: TGTGCCAGCAGTTACTGGGCAGGGTACGCTGAAGCTTTCTTT.

This sequence joins TRBV30 and TRBJ1-4; the D gene is possibly TRBD1 (6 bases). This CDR3 is built from 14 residues. CDR1 is GTSNPN, CDR2 SVGIG, per germline (reference sequence). Trimming removed 3 bases at V and 6 bases at J, with 14 bases between. Written as DNA, the CDR3 is TGTGCCTGGAGCCGAGGGGGGGACGATGAAAAACTGTTTTTT. Translation: CAWSRGGDDEKLFF.

This chain connects TRBV5-1 to TRBJ2-3, with 14 nucleotides matching TRBD2. Germline V CDR1 and CDR2: SGHRS, YFSETQ. The CDR3 loop spans 17 amino acids. Germline trimming cut 4 bases from V and 2 bases from J; bases unmatched to any gene: 6. The CDR3 sequence: CASSLRLAGGLTDTQYF. For the CDR3, the DNA is TGCGCCAGCAGCCTACGACTAGCGGGAGGGCTCACAGATACGCAGTATTTT.

DNA of the CDR3: TGTGCCTGGGGGGCAGGCTTGTTGTCTGGAAACACCATATATTTT. This sequence encodes CAWGAGLLSGNTIYF. V usage is TRBV30 and J usage is TRBJ1-3; D is perhaps TRBD1 (5 bases). V lost 5 bases and J lost 1, with 15 bases in between. This CDR3 contains 15 residues. Germline values: CDR1 GTSNPN, CDR2 SVGIG (reference sequence).

This chain connects TRBV19 to TRBJ1-4; D uncertain. The germline V and J ends were trimmed by 5 bases and 5 bases, with 15 bases remaining between them. The CDR3 contains 15 residues. Germline loops: CDR1 LNHDA, CDR2 SQIVND (reference sequence). CDR3 region: CASSPQVGLNEKLFF. The CDR3, as DNA: TGTGCCAGTAGTCCCCAGGTGGGCCTAAATGAAAAACTGTTTTTT.

The gene calls are TRBV7-2 and TRBJ1-1; no clear D gene. Germline V lookup: CDR1 SGHTA, CDR2 FQGNSA. The CDR3 consists of 15 residues. Trimming pared 1 base from V and 0 bases from J, leaving 9 bases between. CDR3 region: CASSLVWTLNTEAFF. The CDR3 DNA reads as TGTGCCAGCAGCTTAGTTTGGACCCTGAACACTGAAGCTTTCTTT.

In this sample, this clone turned up once. This chain uses TRBV5-1 with TRBJ2-7; TRBD1 agrees at 7 bases. Germline-derived CDR1 and CDR2 are SGHRS and YFSETQ. The CDR3 sequence is 17 residues long. V was clipped by 2 bases and J by 5 bases; unmatched bases: 16. CDR3 bases: TGCGCCAGCAGCTTTTGGAGCCTGGGGCAGGGGGTCCACGAGCAGTACTTC. It specifies CASSFWSLGQGVHEQYF.

This clone was picked up a small number of times. The chain employs TRBV6-1 and TRBJ1-2; unclear D gene. This CDR3 is 11 amino acids long. From germline, CDR1 is MNHNS and CDR2 SASEGT. V lost 11 bases to trimming and J lost 5 bases, with 12 bases between them. CDR3 sequence: CALVEGYGYTF. The CDR3 nucleotides are TGTGCCCTAGTGGAAGGTTATGGCTACACCTTC.